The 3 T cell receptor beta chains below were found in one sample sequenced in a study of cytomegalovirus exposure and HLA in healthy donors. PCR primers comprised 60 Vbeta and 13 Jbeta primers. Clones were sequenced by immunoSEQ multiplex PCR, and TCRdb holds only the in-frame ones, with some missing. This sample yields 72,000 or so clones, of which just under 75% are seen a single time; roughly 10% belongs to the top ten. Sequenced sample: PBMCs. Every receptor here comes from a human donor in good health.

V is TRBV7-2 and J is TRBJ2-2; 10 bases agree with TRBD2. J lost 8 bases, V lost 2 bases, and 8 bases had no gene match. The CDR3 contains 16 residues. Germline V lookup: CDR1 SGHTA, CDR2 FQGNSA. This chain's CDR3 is CASSLRPSGSSGELFF. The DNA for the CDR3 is TGTGCCAGCAGCTTAAGACCTAGCGGGAGTTCTGGGGAGCTGTTTTTT.

DNA for the CDR3: TGTGCCAGCAGCCGAATCGGGACAGTTAATGAAAAACTGTTTTTT. It yields the protein CASSRIGTVNEKLFF. This chain uses TRBV7-3 with TRBJ1-4; TRBD1 matches 7 bases. CDR3 length: 15 residues. The germline gives CDR1 SGHTA, CDR2 FQGTGA. J was trimmed by 4 bases and V by 5 bases; bases with no gene match: 7.

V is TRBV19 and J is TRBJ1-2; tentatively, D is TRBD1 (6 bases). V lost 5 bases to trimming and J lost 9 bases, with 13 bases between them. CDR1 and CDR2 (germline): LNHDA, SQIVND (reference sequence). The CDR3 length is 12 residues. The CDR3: CASSSTGSRYTF. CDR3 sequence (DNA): TGTGCCAGTAGTTCTACAGGGAGTCGCTACACCTTC.